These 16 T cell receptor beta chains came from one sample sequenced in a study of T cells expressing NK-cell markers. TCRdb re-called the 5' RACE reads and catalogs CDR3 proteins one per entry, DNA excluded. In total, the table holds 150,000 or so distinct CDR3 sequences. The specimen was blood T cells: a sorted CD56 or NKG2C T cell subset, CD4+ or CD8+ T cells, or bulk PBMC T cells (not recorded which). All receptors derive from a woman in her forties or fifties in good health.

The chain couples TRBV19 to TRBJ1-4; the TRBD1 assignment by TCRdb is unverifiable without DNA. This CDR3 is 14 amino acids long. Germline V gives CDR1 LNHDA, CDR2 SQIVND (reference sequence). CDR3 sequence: CASTSRAGDEKLFF.

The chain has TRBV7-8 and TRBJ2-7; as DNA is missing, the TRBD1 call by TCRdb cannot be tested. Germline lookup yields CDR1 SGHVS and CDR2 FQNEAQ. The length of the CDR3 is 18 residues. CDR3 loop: CASSTPPPGQGSSYEQYF.

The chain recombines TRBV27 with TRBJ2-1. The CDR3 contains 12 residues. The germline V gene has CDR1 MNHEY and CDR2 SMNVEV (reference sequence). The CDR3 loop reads CASSLSADEQFF.

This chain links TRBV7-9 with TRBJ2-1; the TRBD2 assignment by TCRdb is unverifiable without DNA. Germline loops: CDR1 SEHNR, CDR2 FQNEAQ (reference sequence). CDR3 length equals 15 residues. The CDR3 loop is CASSSPGLRENEQFF.

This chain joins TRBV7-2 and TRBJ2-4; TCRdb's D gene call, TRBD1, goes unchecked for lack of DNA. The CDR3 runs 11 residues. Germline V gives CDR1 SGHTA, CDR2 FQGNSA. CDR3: CASPRGGIQYF.

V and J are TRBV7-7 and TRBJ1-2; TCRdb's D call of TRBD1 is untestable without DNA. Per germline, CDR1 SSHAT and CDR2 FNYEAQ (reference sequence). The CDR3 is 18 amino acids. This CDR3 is CASSPIGTETRSNYGYTF.

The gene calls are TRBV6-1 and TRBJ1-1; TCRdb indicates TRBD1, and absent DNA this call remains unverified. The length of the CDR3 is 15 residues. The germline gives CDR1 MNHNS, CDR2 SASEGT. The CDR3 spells CASSEEWWGDTEAFF.

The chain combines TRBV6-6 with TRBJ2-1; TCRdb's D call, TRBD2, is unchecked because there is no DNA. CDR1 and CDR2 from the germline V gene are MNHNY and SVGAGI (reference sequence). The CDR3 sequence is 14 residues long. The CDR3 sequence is CASSYGGSGNEQFF.

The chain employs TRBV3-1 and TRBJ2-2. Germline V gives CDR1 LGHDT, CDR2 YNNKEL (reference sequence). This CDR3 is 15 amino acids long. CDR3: CASSQEAAPPRRVFF.

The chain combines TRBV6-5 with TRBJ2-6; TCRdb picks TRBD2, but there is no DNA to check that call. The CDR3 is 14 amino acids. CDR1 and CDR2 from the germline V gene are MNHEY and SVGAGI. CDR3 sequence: CASSPSGSANVLTF.

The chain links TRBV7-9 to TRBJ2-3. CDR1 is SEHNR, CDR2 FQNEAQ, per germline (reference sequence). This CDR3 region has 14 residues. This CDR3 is CASSLTGSTDTQYF.

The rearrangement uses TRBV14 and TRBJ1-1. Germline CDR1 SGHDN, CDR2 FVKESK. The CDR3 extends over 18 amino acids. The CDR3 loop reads CASSQVVAWDSNSSEAFF.

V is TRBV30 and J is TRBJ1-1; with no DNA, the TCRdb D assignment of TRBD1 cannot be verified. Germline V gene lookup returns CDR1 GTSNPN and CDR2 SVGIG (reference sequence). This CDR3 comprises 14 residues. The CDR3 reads CAWIQGAGGDEAFF.

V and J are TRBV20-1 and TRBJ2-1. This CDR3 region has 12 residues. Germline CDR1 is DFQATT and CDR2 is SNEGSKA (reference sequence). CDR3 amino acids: CSARPDRHEQFF.

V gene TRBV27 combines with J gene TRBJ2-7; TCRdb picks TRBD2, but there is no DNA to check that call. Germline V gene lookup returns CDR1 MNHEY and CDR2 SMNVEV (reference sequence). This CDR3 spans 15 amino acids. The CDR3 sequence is CASSLREGPIYEQYF.

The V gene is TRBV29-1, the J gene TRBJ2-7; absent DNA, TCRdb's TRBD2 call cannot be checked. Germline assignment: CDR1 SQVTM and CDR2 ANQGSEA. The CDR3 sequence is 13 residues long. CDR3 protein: CSVGLAGRYEQYF.